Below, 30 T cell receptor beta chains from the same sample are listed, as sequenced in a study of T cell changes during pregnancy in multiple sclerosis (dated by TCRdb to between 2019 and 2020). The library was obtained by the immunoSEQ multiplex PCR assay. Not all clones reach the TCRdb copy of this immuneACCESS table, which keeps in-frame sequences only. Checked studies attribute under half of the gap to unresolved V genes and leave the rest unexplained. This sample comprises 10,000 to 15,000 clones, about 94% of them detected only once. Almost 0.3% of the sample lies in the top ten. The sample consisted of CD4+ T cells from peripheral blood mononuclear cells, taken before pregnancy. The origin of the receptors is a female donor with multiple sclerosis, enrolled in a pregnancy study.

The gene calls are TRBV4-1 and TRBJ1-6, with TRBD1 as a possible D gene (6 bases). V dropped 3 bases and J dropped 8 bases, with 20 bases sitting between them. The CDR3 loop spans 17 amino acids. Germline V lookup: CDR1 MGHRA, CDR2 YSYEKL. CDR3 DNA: TGCGCCAGCAGCCATCTCCGGGCGGGGGCCGTGGATTCACCCCTCCACTTT. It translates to CASSHLRAGAVDSPLHF.

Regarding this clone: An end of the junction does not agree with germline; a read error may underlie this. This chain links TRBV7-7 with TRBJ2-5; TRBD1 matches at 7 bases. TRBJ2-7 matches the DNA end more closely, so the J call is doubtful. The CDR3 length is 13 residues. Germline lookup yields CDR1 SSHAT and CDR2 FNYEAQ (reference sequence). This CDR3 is CASSLDRANEQYF. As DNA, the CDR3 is TGTGCTAGCAGCCTAGACAGGGCAAACGAGCAGTACTTC.

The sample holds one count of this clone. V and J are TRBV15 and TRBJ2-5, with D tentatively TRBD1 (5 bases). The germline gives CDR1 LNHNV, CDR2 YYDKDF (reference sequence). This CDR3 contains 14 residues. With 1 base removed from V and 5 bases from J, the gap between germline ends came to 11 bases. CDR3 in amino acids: CATSRVRDAETQYF. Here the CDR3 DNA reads TGTGCCACCAGCAGAGTCAGGGATGCGGAGACCCAGTACTTC.

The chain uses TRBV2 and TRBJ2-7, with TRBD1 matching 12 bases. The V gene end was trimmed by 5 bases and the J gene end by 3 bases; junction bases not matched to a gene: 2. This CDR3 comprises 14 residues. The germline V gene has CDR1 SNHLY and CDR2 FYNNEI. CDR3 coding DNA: TGTGCCAGCAGTCGGGACAGGGGGCTCTACGAGCAGTACTTC. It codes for CASSRDRGLYEQYF.

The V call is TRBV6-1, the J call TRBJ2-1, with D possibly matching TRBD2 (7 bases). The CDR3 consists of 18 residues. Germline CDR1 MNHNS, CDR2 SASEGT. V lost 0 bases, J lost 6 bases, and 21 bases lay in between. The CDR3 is CASSEAMAGARIPNEQFF. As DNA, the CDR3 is TGTGCCAGCAGTGAAGCTATGGCGGGGGCCAGAATACCCAATGAGCAGTTCTTC.

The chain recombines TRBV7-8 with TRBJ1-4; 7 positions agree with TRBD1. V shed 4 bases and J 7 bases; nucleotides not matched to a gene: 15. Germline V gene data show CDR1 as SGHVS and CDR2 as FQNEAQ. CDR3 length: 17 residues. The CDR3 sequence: CASSSKGAGHLFEKLFF. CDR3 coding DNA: TGTGCCAGCAGCTCAAAGGGGGCGGGACACCTGTTTGAAAAACTGTTTTTT.

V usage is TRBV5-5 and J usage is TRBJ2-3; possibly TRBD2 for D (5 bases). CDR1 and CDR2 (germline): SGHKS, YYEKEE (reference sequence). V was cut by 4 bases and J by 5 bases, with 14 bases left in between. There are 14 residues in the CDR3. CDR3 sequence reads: CASSPGLIVDTQYF. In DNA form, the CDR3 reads TGTGCCAGCAGCCCCGGACTGATAGTAGATACGCAGTATTTT. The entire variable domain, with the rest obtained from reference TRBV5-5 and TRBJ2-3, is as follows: DAGVTQSPTHLIKTRGQQVTLRCSPISGHKSVSWYQQVLGQGPQFIFQYYEKEERGRGNFPDRFSARQFPNYSSELNVNALLLGDSALYLCASSPGLIVDTQYFGPGTRLTVL.

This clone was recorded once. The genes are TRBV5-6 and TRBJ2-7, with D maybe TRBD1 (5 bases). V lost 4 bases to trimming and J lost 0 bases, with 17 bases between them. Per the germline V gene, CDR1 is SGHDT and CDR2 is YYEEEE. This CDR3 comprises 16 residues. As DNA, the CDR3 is TGTGCCAGCAGCCCACGCACAGGCTTGAGCTCCTACGAGCAGTACTTC. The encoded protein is CASSPRTGLSSYEQYF.

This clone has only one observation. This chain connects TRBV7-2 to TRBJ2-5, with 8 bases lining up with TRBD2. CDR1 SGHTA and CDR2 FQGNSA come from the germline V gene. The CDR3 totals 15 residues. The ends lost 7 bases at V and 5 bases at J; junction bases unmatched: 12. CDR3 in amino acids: CASTRGAGGLETQYF. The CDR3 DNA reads TGTGCCAGCACGAGAGGGGCGGGGGGCTTGGAGACCCAGTACTTC.

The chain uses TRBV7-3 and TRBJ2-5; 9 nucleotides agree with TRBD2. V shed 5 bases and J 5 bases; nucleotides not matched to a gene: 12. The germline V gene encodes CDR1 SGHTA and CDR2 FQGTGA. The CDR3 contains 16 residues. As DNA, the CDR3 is TGTGCCAGCAGCCCCTGGGGCGGGGGGGGAGTGGAGACCCAGTACTTC. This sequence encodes CASSPWGGGGVETQYF.

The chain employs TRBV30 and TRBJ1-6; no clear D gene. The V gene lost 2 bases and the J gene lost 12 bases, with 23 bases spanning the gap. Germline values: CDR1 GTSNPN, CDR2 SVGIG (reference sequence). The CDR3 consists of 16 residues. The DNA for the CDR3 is TGTGCCTGGAGTACCAACCTCGGACTCATTCAAGGACCCCTCCACTTT. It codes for CAWSTNLGLIQGPLHF.

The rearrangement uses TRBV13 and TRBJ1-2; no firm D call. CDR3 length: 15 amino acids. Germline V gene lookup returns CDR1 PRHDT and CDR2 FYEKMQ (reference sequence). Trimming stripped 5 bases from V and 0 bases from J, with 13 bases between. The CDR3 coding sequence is TGTGCCAGCAGCCCCACCGATGGAGCTAACTATGGCTACACCTTC. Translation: CASSPTDGANYGYTF. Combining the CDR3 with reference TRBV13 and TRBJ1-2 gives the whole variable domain AAGVIQSPRHLIKEKRETATLKCYPIPRHDTVYWYQQGPGQDPQFLISFYEKMQSDKGSIPDRFSAQQFSDYHSELNMSSLELGDSALYFCASSPTDGANYGYTFGSGTRLTVV.

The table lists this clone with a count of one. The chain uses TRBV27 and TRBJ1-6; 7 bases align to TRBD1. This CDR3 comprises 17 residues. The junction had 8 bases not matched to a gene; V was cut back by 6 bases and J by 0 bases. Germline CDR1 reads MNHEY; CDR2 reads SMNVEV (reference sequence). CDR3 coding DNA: TGTGCCAGCAGAAACAGGGGCCGGAGCTCCTATAATTCACCCCTCCACTTT. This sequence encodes CASRNRGRSSYNSPLHF.

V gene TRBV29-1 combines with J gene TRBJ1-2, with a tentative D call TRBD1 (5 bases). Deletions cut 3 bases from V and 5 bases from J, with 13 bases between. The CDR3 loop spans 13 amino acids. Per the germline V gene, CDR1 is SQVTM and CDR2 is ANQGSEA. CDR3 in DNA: TGCAGCGTTGACAAGGGGTCGTTATATGGCTACACCTTC. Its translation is CSVDKGSLYGYTF.

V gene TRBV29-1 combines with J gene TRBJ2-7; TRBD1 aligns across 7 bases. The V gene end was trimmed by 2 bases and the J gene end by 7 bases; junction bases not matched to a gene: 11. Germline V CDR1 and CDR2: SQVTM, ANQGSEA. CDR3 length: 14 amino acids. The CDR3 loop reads CSVERLGQSNEQYF. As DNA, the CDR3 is TGCAGCGTTGAACGGTTGGGACAGAGCAATGAGCAGTACTTC.

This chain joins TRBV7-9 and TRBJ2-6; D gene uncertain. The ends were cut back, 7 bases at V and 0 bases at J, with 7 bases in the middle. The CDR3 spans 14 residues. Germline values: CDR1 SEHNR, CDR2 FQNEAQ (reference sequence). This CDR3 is CASMVDSGANVLTF. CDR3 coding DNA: TGTGCCAGCATGGTAGACTCTGGGGCCAACGTCCTGACTTTC.

The CDR3 spells CASTKDSVRDTQYF. CDR3 nucleotides: TGCGCCAGCACAAAAGACAGTGTTCGAGATACGCAGTATTTT. The V gene is TRBV5-1, the J gene TRBJ2-3; D is perhaps TRBD1 (5 bases). Trimming took off 6 bases at V and 5 bases at J, with 16 bases between the two ends. The CDR3 loop spans 14 amino acids. Germline CDR1 reads SGHRS; CDR2 reads YFSETQ.

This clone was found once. The CDR3 bases are TGCGCCAGCAGCCCACAGACCGCAGATACGCAGTATTTT. Its protein is CASSPQTADTQYF. This chain links TRBV5-1 with TRBJ2-3, with D uncertain. The CDR3 runs 13 residues. The germline CDR1 and CDR2 sequences are SGHRS and YFSETQ. V was pared by 4 bases and J by 4 bases, with 10 bases between.

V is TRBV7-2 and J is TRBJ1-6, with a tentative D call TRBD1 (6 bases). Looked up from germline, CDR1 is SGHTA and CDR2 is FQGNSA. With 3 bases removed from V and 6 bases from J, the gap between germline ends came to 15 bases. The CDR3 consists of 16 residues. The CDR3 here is CASSLRAGESNSPLHF. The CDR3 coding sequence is TGTGCCAGCAGCTTGAGGGCAGGGGAAAGTAATTCACCCCTCCACTTT.

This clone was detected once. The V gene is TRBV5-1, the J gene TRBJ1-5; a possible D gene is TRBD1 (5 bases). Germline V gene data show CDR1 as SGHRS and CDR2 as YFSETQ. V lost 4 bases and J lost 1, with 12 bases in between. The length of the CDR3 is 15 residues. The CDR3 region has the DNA TGCGCCAGCAGCCTCGCAGGGCTCAGCAATCAGCCCCAGCATTTT. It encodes CASSLAGLSNQPQHF. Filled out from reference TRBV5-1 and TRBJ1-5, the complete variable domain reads KAGVTQTPRYLIKTRGQQVTLSCSPISGHRSVSWYQQTPGQGLQFLFEYFSETQRNKGNFPGRFSGRQFSNSRSEMNVSTLELGDSALYLCASSLAGLSNQPQHFGDGTRLSIL.

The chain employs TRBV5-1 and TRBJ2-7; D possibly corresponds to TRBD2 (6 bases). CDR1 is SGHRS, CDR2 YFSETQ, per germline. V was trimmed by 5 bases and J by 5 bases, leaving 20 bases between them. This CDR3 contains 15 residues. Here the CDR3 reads CASRQVGGTINEQYF. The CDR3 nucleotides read TGCGCCAGCAGACAAGTGGGGGGAACGATCAACGAGCAGTACTTC.

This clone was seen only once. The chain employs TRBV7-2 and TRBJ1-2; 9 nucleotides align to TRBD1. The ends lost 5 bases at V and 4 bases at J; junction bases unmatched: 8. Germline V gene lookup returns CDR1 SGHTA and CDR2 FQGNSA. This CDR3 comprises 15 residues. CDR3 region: CASSRATDRGYGYTF. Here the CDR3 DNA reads TGTGCCAGCAGCCGGGCAACGGACAGGGGCTATGGCTACACCTTC.

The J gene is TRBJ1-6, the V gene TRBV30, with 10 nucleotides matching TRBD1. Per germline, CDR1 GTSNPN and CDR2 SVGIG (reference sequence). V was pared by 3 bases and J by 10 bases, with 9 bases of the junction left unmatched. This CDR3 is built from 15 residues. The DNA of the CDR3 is TGTGCCTGGAGCTTCTCCGGGACAGGGGTATCACCCCTCCACTTT. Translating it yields CAWSFSGTGVSPLHF.

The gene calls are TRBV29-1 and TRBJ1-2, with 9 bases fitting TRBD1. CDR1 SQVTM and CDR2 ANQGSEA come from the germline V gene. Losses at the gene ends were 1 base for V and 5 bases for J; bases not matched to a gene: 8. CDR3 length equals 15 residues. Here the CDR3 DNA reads TGCAGCGTTGAAGGGGCCCTGGACAGGGGATATGGCTACACCTTC. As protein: CSVEGALDRGYGYTF.

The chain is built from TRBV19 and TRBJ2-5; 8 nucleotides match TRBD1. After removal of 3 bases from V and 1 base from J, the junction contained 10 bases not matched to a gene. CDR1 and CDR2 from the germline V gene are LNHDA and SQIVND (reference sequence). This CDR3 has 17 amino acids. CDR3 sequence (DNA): TGTGCCAGTAGTATCATTCACGGACAGGGCGGCCAAGAGACCCAGTACTTC. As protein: CASSIIHGQGGQETQYF. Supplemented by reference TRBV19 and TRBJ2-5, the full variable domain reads DGGITQSPKYLFRKEGQNVTLSCEQNLNHDAMYWYRQDPGQGLRLIYYSQIVNDFQKGDIAEGYSVSREKKESFPLTVTSAQKNPTAFYLCASSIIHGQGGQETQYFGPGTRLLVL.

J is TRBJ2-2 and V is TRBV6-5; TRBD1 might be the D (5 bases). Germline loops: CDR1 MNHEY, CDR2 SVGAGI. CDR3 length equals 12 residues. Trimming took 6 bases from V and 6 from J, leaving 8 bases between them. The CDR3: CASRRQSGELFF. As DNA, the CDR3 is TGTGCCAGCAGACGACAGTCCGGGGAGCTGTTTTTT.

CDR3 in amino acids: CAISESTSGGYEQYF. In nucleotides, the CDR3 is TGTGCCATCAGTGAGTCAACGAGCGGGGGTTACGAGCAGTACTTC. This chain connects TRBV10-3 to TRBJ2-7; 8 positions agree with TRBD2. CDR1 and CDR2 from the germline V gene are ENHRY and SYGVKD. The CDR3 runs to 15 residues. The V segment lost 0 bases and the J segment 4 bases; nucleotides outside the gene matches: 5.

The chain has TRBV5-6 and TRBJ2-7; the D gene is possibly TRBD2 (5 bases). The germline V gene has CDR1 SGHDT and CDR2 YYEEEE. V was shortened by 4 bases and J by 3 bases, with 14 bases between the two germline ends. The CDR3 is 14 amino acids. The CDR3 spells CASSLDYDNYEQYF. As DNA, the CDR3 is TGTGCCAGCAGCCTAGACTATGACAACTACGAGCAGTACTTC.

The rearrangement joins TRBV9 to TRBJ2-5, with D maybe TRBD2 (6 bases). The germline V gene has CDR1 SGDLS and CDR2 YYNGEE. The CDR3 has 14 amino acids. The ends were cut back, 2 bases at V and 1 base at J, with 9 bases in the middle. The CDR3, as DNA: TGTGCCAGCAGCGTCGGCGGGACCCAAGAGACCCAGTACTTC. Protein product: CASSVGGTQETQYF. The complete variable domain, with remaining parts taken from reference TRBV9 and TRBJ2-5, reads DSGVTQTPKHLITATGQRVTLRCSPRSGDLSVYWYQQSLDQGLQFLIQYYNGEERAKGNILERFSAQQFPDLHSELNLSSLELGDSALYFCASSVGGTQETQYFGPGTRLLVL.

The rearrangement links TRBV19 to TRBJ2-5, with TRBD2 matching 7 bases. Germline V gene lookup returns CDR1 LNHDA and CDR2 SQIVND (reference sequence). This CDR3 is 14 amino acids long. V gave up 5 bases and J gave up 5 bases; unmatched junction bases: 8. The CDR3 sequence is CASSSRTSAETQYF. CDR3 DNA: TGTGCCAGTAGTTCACGGACTAGTGCGGAGACCCAGTACTTC.